Listed here is a single T cell receptor (beta chain). Its antigen is not identified. The sample originates from a study of cytotoxic CD8 clonotypes in ibrutinib-treated CLL. Background on the study: Among the samples, the mean was 255,043 productive templates and about 94,000 productive rearrangements. Overall study findings and caveats: While tracking circulating CD8+ T-cell counts, baseline clonality exceeded that of age-matched healthy donors.

Sequencing was designed to attain a depth spanning 1 in 200,000 to 1 in 1 million T cells. TCRdb's table, derived via immunoSEQ multiplex PCR, lists solely in-frame clones and lacks some. This sample has just under 70,000 clones, with about two thirds found just once. CDR1 and CDR2 from the germline V gene are MNHNS and SASEGT. The CDR3 has 17 residues. After removal of 4 bases from V and 6 bases from J, the junction contained 14 bases not matched to a gene. The specimen was PBMCs, collected after 12 months of ibrutinib treatment. The rearrangement joins TRBV6-1 to TRBJ2-4; 8 bases map to TRBD1. The source of this sequence is a human donor with chronic lymphocytic leukemia. The CDR3 DNA sequence: TGTGCCAGCAGTGCGGGACAGGCCACCTCCCTAACAAACATTCAGTACTTC. It codes for CASSAGQATSLTNIQYF.